This is a list of T cell receptor beta chains from one sample in a study of blood T cell repertoires in COVID-19. Assay used: immunoSEQ multiplex PCR; TCRdb lists only in-frame clones, some missing. The sample holds approximately 83,000 clones, roughly 86% seen once. Sequenced: peripheral blood. The source of these receptors is a man aged 65 to 85 with acute or convalescent COVID-19. Each CDR3 is given with its conserved first and last residue. Each record gives: J gene, V gene, clone size, D gene, CDR3 protein, CDR3 DNA. The D gene is left open where the match is weak. Clone size is given for some rows only: seen once, a few or many times, or a class if the clone is expanded.

J gene: TRBJ1-1
V gene: TRBV11-2
clone size: -
D gene: TRBD1
CDR3 protein: CASSQRQGGSAEAFF
CDR3 DNA: TGTGCCAGTAGCCAAAGACAGGGGGGGTCGGCTGAAGCTTTCTTT

J gene: TRBJ1-1
V gene: TRBV6-5
clone size: -
D gene: -
CDR3 protein: CASRLTENTEAFF
CDR3 DNA: TGTGCCAGCAGGCTTACAGAGAACACTGAAGCTTTCTTT

J gene: TRBJ2-7
V gene: TRBV7-7
clone size: few
D gene: -
CDR3 protein: CASSYNEGGEQYF
CDR3 DNA: TGTGCTAGCAGCTACAACGAGGGCGGCGAGCAGTACTTC

J gene: TRBJ2-1
V gene: TRBV11-2
clone size: once
D gene: -
CDR3 protein: CASSSGPGDEQFF
CDR3 DNA: TGTGCCAGCAGCTCCGGGCCCGGGGATGAGCAGTTCTTC

J gene: TRBJ1-1
V gene: TRBV7-2
clone size: -
D gene: -
CDR3 protein: CASSLDSGTEAFF
CDR3 DNA: TGTGCCAGCAGCTTAGATTCCGGCACTGAAGCTTTCTTT

J gene: TRBJ2-2
V gene: TRBV2
clone size: -
D gene: -
CDR3 protein: CASSRTETGELFF
CDR3 DNA: TGTGCCAGCAGTCGGACTGAGACCGGGGAGCTGTTTTTT

J gene: TRBJ1-3
V gene: TRBV21-1
clone size: -
D gene: -
CDR3 protein: CARDEGVGRRSGNTIYF
CDR3 DNA: TGTGCCAGGGACGAGGGAGTAGGGCGTCGCTCTGGAAACACCATATATTTT

J gene: TRBJ1-3
V gene: TRBV28
clone size: -
D gene: -
CDR3 protein: CASRDRWTSGNTIYF
CDR3 DNA: TGTGCCAGCAGGGATAGATGGACATCTGGAAACACCATATATTTT

J gene: TRBJ2-7
V gene: TRBV18
clone size: once
D gene: -
CDR3 protein: CASSPPNSVSYEQYF
CDR3 DNA: TGTGCCAGCTCACCACCGAATTCAGTAAGCTACGAGCAGTACTTC

J gene: TRBJ1-2
V gene: TRBV28
clone size: -
D gene: TRBD1
CDR3 protein: CASRIQDRAGYTF
CDR3 DNA: TGTGCCAGCAGGATCCAGGACAGGGCTGGCTACACCTTC

J gene: TRBJ1-1
V gene: TRBV2
clone size: once
D gene: -
CDR3 protein: CASNFAPTGEAFF
CDR3 DNA: TGTGCCAGCAATTTCGCCCCTACAGGTGAAGCTTTCTTT

J gene: TRBJ2-7
V gene: TRBV30
clone size: -
D gene: TRBD2
CDR3 protein: CAWSVRGVLLSYEQYF
CDR3 DNA: TGTGCCTGGAGTGTTCGGGGGGTCCTACTCTCCTACGAGCAGTACTTC

J gene: TRBJ2-1
V gene: TRBV29-1
clone size: -
D gene: TRBD2
CDR3 protein: CSAVGLAGTDEQFF
CDR3 DNA: TGCAGCGCGGTGGGCCTAGCGGGGACGGATGAGCAGTTCTTC

J gene: TRBJ2-7
V gene: TRBV5-1
clone size: -
D gene: TRBD1
CDR3 protein: CASSLGQGASYEQYF
CDR3 DNA: TGCGCCAGCAGCTTGGGACAGGGGGCGTCCTACGAGCAGTACTTC

J gene: TRBJ2-1
V gene: TRBV15
clone size: few
D gene: TRBD2
CDR3 protein: CATSRSSGLSSYNEQFF
CDR3 DNA: TGTGCCACCAGCAGAAGTAGCGGGCTCAGCTCCTACAATGAGCAGTTCTTC

J gene: TRBJ2-7
V gene: TRBV6-6
clone size: -
D gene: TRBD1
CDR3 protein: CASSLGGQVNYEQYF
CDR3 DNA: TGTGCCAGCAGTTTAGGGGGCCAGGTGAACTACGAGCAGTACTTC

J gene: TRBJ1-2
V gene: TRBV20-1
clone size: -
D gene: TRBD1
CDR3 protein: CSASRGQGYDGYTF
CDR3 DNA: TGCAGTGCTAGTAGGGGACAGGGGTACGATGGCTACACCTTC

J gene: TRBJ2-5
V gene: TRBV25-1
clone size: -
D gene: -
CDR3 protein: CASSVSGETQYF
CDR3 DNA: TGTGCCAGCAGTGTAAGCGGGGAGACCCAGTACTTC

J gene: TRBJ1-5
V gene: TRBV7-2
clone size: once
D gene: -
CDR3 protein: CASSRYGGASSNQPQHF
CDR3 DNA: TGTGCCAGCAGCCGCTACGGGGGGGCCTCTAGCAATCAGCCCCAGCATTTT

J gene: TRBJ2-3
V gene: TRBV14
clone size: -
D gene: TRBD2
CDR3 protein: CASRRSGVTTDTQYF
CDR3 DNA: TGTGCCAGCCGTCGTAGCGGGGTCACCACAGATACGCAGTATTTT

J gene: TRBJ2-2
V gene: TRBV6-2/TRBV6-3
clone size: -
D gene: TRBD1
CDR3 protein: CASSYPGTGRPNTGELFF
CDR3 DNA: TGTGCCAGCAGTTACCCTGGGACAGGGAGGCCGAACACCGGGGAGCTGTTTTTT

J gene: TRBJ2-2
V gene: TRBV11-2
clone size: once
D gene: -
CDR3 protein: CASSPGTRTGELFF
CDR3 DNA: TGTGCCAGCAGCCCGGGGACTCGTACCGGGGAGCTGTTTTTT

J gene: TRBJ2-5
V gene: TRBV28
clone size: -
D gene: -
CDR3 protein: CASRTGSAGQETQYF
CDR3 DNA: TGTGCCAGCAGGACGGGGAGCGCGGGACAAGAGACCCAGTACTTC

J gene: TRBJ1-2
V gene: TRBV6-1
clone size: -
D gene: -
CDR3 protein: CASSEASTRYGYTF
CDR3 DNA: TGTGCCAGCAGTGAAGCCTCGACACGCTATGGCTACACCTTC

J gene: TRBJ2-2
V gene: TRBV9
clone size: -
D gene: -
CDR3 protein: CASSGRWGDPSGELFF
CDR3 DNA: TGTGCCAGCAGCGGACGGTGGGGGGATCCTTCCGGGGAGCTGTTTTTT

J gene: TRBJ1-5
V gene: TRBV5-8
clone size: -
D gene: TRBD1
CDR3 protein: CASSKGQLSNQPQHF
CDR3 DNA: TGTGCCAGCAGCAAGGGACAGCTTAGCAATCAGCCCCAGCATTTT

J gene: TRBJ2-1
V gene: TRBV7-9
clone size: -
D gene: -
CDR3 protein: CASSLEVKESEQFF
CDR3 DNA: TGTGCCAGCAGCTTGGAGGTTAAGGAGAGTGAGCAGTTCTTC

J gene: TRBJ2-7
V gene: TRBV30
clone size: -
D gene: -
CDR3 protein: CAWSKLDYEQYF
CDR3 DNA: TGTGCCTGGAGTAAACTCGACTACGAGCAGTACTTC

J gene: TRBJ2-7
V gene: TRBV4-1
clone size: -
D gene: -
CDR3 protein: CASSQDLRVYEQYF
CDR3 DNA: TGCGCCAGCAGCCAAGATCTTCGGGTTTACGAGCAGTACTTC

J gene: TRBJ2-7
V gene: TRBV5-6
clone size: -
D gene: TRBD1
CDR3 protein: CASSLGRQGIHEQYF
CDR3 DNA: TGTGCCAGCAGCTTGGGGCGACAGGGTATCCACGAGCAGTACTTC

J gene: TRBJ2-1
V gene: TRBV21-1
clone size: -
D gene: -
CDR3 protein: CASSKGYFYNEQFF
CDR3 DNA: TGTGCCAGCAGCAAAGGATACTTCTACAATGAGCAGTTCTTC

J gene: TRBJ2-7
V gene: TRBV28
clone size: -
D gene: -
CDR3 protein: CASSLASGAAYEQYF
CDR3 DNA: TGTGCCAGCAGTTTAGCCTCTGGGGCAGCCTACGAGCAGTACTTC

J gene: TRBJ2-5
V gene: TRBV6-6
clone size: -
D gene: -
CDR3 protein: CASSTSQGVGETQYF
CDR3 DNA: TGTGCCAGCAGCACCTCACAGGGCGTTGGAGAGACCCAGTACTTC

J gene: TRBJ2-2
V gene: TRBV5-1
clone size: -
D gene: TRBD2
CDR3 protein: CASSLRLAGQGDTGELFF
CDR3 DNA: TGCGCCAGCAGCTTGCGACTAGCGGGGCAAGGCGACACCGGGGAGCTGTTTTTT

J gene: TRBJ2-3
V gene: TRBV6-1
clone size: once
D gene: -
CDR3 protein: CASSDVQLTDTQYF
CDR3 DNA: TGTGCCAGCAGTGACGTACAGCTCACAGATACGCAGTATTTT

J gene: TRBJ2-1
V gene: TRBV18
clone size: -
D gene: -
CDR3 protein: CASSSRGADNEQFF
CDR3 DNA: TGTGCCAGCTCATCCAGGGGAGCGGACAATGAGCAGTTCTTC

J gene: TRBJ1-1
V gene: TRBV25-1
clone size: -
D gene: -
CDR3 protein: CASSGRTEAFF
CDR3 DNA: TGTGCCAGCAGTGGGCGGACTGAAGCTTTCTTT

J gene: TRBJ2-3
V gene: TRBV15
clone size: -
D gene: TRBD2
CDR3 protein: CATSRDAREGTDTQYF
CDR3 DNA: TGTGCCACCAGCAGAGACGCGCGGGAGGGCACAGATACGCAGTATTTT

J gene: TRBJ2-7
V gene: TRBV7-2
clone size: -
D gene: -
CDR3 protein: CASSLTGLERYEQYF
CDR3 DNA: TGTGCCAGCAGCTTAACGGGATTAGAGAGGTACGAGCAGTACTTC

J gene: TRBJ2-3
V gene: TRBV7-8
clone size: -
D gene: -
CDR3 protein: CASSLLGRQGSTDTQYF
CDR3 DNA: TGTGCCAGCAGCTTACTTGGTCGGCAGGGTAGCACAGATACGCAGTATTTT

J gene: TRBJ1-1
V gene: TRBV6-2/TRBV6-3
clone size: -
D gene: -
CDR3 protein: CASSYSTARNTEAFF
CDR3 DNA: TGTGCCAGCAGTTACTCGACAGCCCGTAACACTGAAGCTTTCTTT

J gene: TRBJ2-2
V gene: TRBV5-4
clone size: -
D gene: TRBD2
CDR3 protein: CASSSGLAGGATGELFF
CDR3 DNA: TGTGCCAGCAGTTCCGGACTAGCGGGGGGCGCCACCGGGGAGCTGTTTTTT

J gene: TRBJ1-3
V gene: TRBV7-9
clone size: few
D gene: TRBD1
CDR3 protein: CASSPKDRGKGNTIYF
CDR3 DNA: TGTGCCAGCAGCCCAAAAGACAGGGGGAAGGGAAACACCATATATTTT

J gene: TRBJ1-6
V gene: TRBV6-5
clone size: -
D gene: -
CDR3 protein: CASSQQGSRSPLHF
CDR3 DNA: TGTGCCAGCAGTCAACAGGGATCGAGGTCACCCCTCCACTTT

J gene: TRBJ2-7
V gene: TRBV5-1
clone size: -
D gene: TRBD1
CDR3 protein: CASSLTGEVTYEQYF
CDR3 DNA: TGCGCCAGCAGCCTGACAGGGGAAGTGACCTACGAGCAGTACTTC

J gene: TRBJ1-2
V gene: TRBV18
clone size: -
D gene: TRBD1
CDR3 protein: CASSPGTGNYGYTF
CDR3 DNA: TGTGCCAGCTCACCAGGGACAGGGAACTATGGCTACACCTTC

J gene: TRBJ2-2
V gene: TRBV29-1
clone size: -
D gene: TRBD1
CDR3 protein: CSASRPSRDRGNTGELFF
CDR3 DNA: TGCAGCGCCTCTCGTCCCTCCCGGGACAGGGGCAACACCGGGGAGCTGTTTTTT

J gene: TRBJ1-5
V gene: TRBV5-8
clone size: -
D gene: TRBD1
CDR3 protein: CASSLVIGTGAAQPQHF
CDR3 DNA: TGTGCCAGCAGCTTGGTAATTGGGACAGGGGCAGCTCAGCCCCAGCATTTT

J gene: TRBJ1-5
V gene: TRBV19
clone size: -
D gene: -
CDR3 protein: CASSFRGNQPQHF
CDR3 DNA: TGTGCCAGTAGTTTCCGGGGCAATCAGCCCCAGCATTTT

J gene: TRBJ1-5
V gene: TRBV7-2
clone size: -
D gene: -
CDR3 protein: CASSLVSDSNQPQHF
CDR3 DNA: TGTGCCAGCAGCTTAGTATCTGACAGTAATCAGCCCCAGCATTTT

J gene: TRBJ1-1
V gene: TRBV6-5
clone size: -
D gene: -
CDR3 protein: CASSSTTEAFF
CDR3 DNA: TGTGCCAGCAGTTCTACGACTGAAGCTTTCTTT

J gene: TRBJ2-7
V gene: TRBV28
clone size: -
D gene: -
CDR3 protein: CASSLSLAFEQYF
CDR3 DNA: TGTGCCAGCAGTTTATCGCTGGCCTTTGAGCAGTACTTC

J gene: TRBJ1-4
V gene: TRBV6-6
clone size: -
D gene: -
CDR3 protein: CASSWTNEKLFF
CDR3 DNA: TGTGCCAGCAGTTGGACAAATGAAAAACTGTTTTTT

J gene: TRBJ2-3
V gene: TRBV7-6
clone size: -
D gene: -
CDR3 protein: CASSVTSSHVTDTQYF
CDR3 DNA: TGTGCCAGCAGCGTCACCTCTAGCCATGTCACAGATACGCAGTATTTT

J gene: TRBJ2-2
V gene: TRBV10-1
clone size: -
D gene: TRBD1
CDR3 protein: CASSRDSLNTGELFF
CDR3 DNA: TGCGCCAGCAGCCGGGACAGCCTAAACACCGGGGAGCTGTTTTTT